Below are 15 T cell receptor beta chains sequenced from a single sample in a study of OX40 agonist ivuxolimab in advanced cancers. This table comes from immunoSEQ multiplex PCR, and its TCRdb copy is limited to in-frame clones, with some not included. The sample lists about 25,000 clones, around 81% seen once, with roughly a quarter in the top ten. Material: CD4+ or CD8+ T cells sorted from blood, obtained in a trial of the OX40 agonist ivuxolimab. These receptors were obtained from an adult with an advanced solid tumor such as melanoma, head and neck, liver or kidney cancer.

J is TRBJ2-7 and V is TRBV7-3; D unclear. Germline CDR1 SGHTA, CDR2 FQGTGA. This CDR3 is 13 amino acids long. The germline V and J ends were trimmed by 1 base and 0 bases, with 4 bases remaining between them. This chain's CDR3 is CASSLSPSYEQYF. CDR3 nucleotide sequence: TGTGCCAGCAGCTTAAGTCCCTCCTACGAGCAGTACTTC.

This rearrangement joins TRBV7-9 to TRBJ2-3; 12 positions match TRBD1. The ends lost 4 bases at V and 6 bases at J; junction bases unmatched: 8. In germline, CDR1 is SEHNR, CDR2 FQNEAQ (reference sequence). The CDR3 has 16 amino acids. As DNA, the CDR3 is TGTGCCAGCAGCTCTGGGGACAGGGGGCAAGAGGATACGCAGTATTTT. Its protein product is CASSSGDRGQEDTQYF.

The gene calls are TRBV29-1 and TRBJ2-7, with D maybe TRBD1 (6 bases). CDR3 length: 12 amino acids. Trimming left V 3 bases short and J 6 bases short, with 12 bases between. Germline assignment: CDR1 SQVTM and CDR2 ANQGSEA. The CDR3 loop reads CSVEGASPEQYF. CDR3 DNA sequence: TGCAGCGTTGAGGGGGCATCTCCCGAGCAGTACTTC.

The J gene is TRBJ2-3, the V gene TRBV7-2; 7 bases are shared with TRBD1. Germline V CDR1 and CDR2: SGHTA, FQGNSA. CDR3 length: 16 residues. After removal of 5 bases from V and 0 bases from J, the junction contained 8 bases not matched to a gene. The CDR3 here is CASSLRQGGSTDTQYF. The CDR3 region has the DNA TGTGCCAGCAGCCTAAGACAGGGTGGGAGCACAGATACGCAGTATTTT.

The J gene is TRBJ2-7, the V gene TRBV14; tentatively, D is TRBD1 or TRBD2 (5 bases each). CDR1 and CDR2 from the germline V gene are SGHDN and FVKESK. The CDR3 is made up of 13 amino acids. V lost 4 bases and J lost 5, with 12 bases in between. The DNA for the CDR3 is TGTGCCAGCAGCCCCGGGGCTATGAACGAGCAGTACTTC. Translation: CASSPGAMNEQYF.

The chain carries TRBV25-1 and TRBJ2-1, with 15 bases fitting TRBD2. The CDR3 runs to 16 residues. CDR1 is MGHDK and CDR2 is SYGVNS in the germline V gene. J lost 7 bases, V lost 10 bases, and 11 bases had no gene match. The CDR3 reads CATQGTSGGILNEQFF. In nucleotides, the CDR3 is TGTGCCACCCAGGGGACTAGCGGGGGGATATTGAATGAGCAGTTCTTC.

By sample share, this clone is medium-sized. The chain carries TRBV19 and TRBJ2-1, with D perhaps TRBD1 (6 bases). The CDR3 loop spans 14 amino acids. Germline V gives CDR1 LNHDA, CDR2 SQIVND (reference sequence). Trimming shortened V by 3 bases and J by 8 bases, and 14 bases separated the two germline ends. The CDR3 sequence is CASSIRQVPDEQFF. As DNA, the CDR3 is TGTGCCAGTAGTATCCGACAGGTCCCCGATGAGCAGTTCTTC. The whole variable domain, remainder taken from reference TRBV19 and TRBJ2-1, is DGGITQSPKYLFRKEGQNVTLSCEQNLNHDAMYWYRQDPGQGLRLIYYSQIVNDFQKGDIAEGYSVSREKKESFPLTVTSAQKNPTAFYLCASSIRQVPDEQFFGPGTRLTVL.

This chain connects TRBV5-4 to TRBJ2-5; TRBD1 matches at 7 bases. V trimming: 4 bases; J trimming: 4 bases; junction bases outside the gene matches: 13. The CDR3 is 16 residues long. In germline, CDR1 is SGHNT, CDR2 YYREEE (reference sequence). This CDR3 is CASSGTVTGMGETQYF. The CDR3 DNA reads TGTGCCAGCAGCGGAACCGTGACAGGGATGGGAGAGACCCAGTACTTC.

The V call is TRBV2, the J call TRBJ1-5; 8 bases fit TRBD1. The CDR3 runs to 14 residues. The trim removed 8 bases at V and 0 bases at J, leaving 3 bases unmatched. Germline assignment: CDR1 SNHLY and CDR2 FYNNEI. The CDR3 loop reads CASATGDSNQPQHF. The CDR3 coding sequence is TGTGCCAGCGCGACAGGGGATAGCAATCAGCCCCAGCATTTT.

V usage is TRBV6-4 and J usage is TRBJ2-7; D is ambiguous. This CDR3 is built from 12 residues. V dropped 2 bases and J dropped 3 bases, with 5 bases sitting between them. The germline gives CDR1 MRHNA, CDR2 SNTAGT. The CDR3 nucleotides are TGTGCCAGCAGTGACGCATACTACGAGCAGTACTTC. This gives the protein CASSDAYYEQYF.

By share of the sample, this clone is medium-sized. The chain is built from TRBV2 and TRBJ1-5, with D maybe TRBD1 (5 bases). The CDR3 is 16 residues long. Germline V gives CDR1 SNHLY, CDR2 FYNNEI. Between the trimmed V and J ends, which lost 4 bases and 2 bases, there was a span of 15 bases. Here the CDR3 reads CASSVSEGPGNQPQHF. The CDR3 nucleotides are TGTGCCAGCAGTGTGTCTGAGGGGCCGGGCAATCAGCCCCAGCATTTT.

The chain recombines TRBV6-4 with TRBJ2-3; D might be TRBD2 (5 bases). There are 13 residues in the CDR3. Germline V CDR1 and CDR2: MRHNA, SNTAGT. Trimming cost V 3 bases and J 3 bases, with 7 bases left between them. The CDR3 loop is CASSERETDTQYF. The CDR3 region has the DNA TGTGCCAGCAGTGAACGGGAAACAGATACGCAGTATTTT.

The chain's CDR3 is CSVESQESVYEQYF. CDR3 sequence (DNA): TGCAGCGTTGAAAGTCAAGAATCGGTGTACGAGCAGTACTTC. The chain recombines TRBV29-1 with TRBJ2-7; D uncertain. Per the germline V gene, CDR1 is SQVTM and CDR2 is ANQGSEA. V lost 2 bases and J lost 4, with 15 bases in between. The CDR3 is 14 amino acids.

In this sample, this clone turned up a few times. This chain joins TRBV13 and TRBJ1-1; 8 bases align to TRBD1. The trim removed 4 bases at V and 5 bases at J, leaving 12 bases unmatched. CDR3 length: 16 amino acids. Germline loops: CDR1 PRHDT, CDR2 FYEKMQ (reference sequence). The CDR3 region has the DNA TGTGCCAGCAGCTCCTTCAGGGGGCGGTGGAAGACTGAAGCTTTCTTT. Amino acid sequence: CASSSFRGRWKTEAFF.

The chain joins TRBV10-3 to TRBJ2-3, with D possibly matching TRBD2 (5 bases). This CDR3 has 13 amino acids. Trimming stripped 10 bases from V and 2 bases from J, with 13 bases between. Germline V gene data show CDR1 as ENHRY and CDR2 as SYGVKD. CDR3 in amino acids: CASGDLATDTQYF. The CDR3 region has the DNA TGTGCCAGCGGAGACCTAGCCACAGATACGCAGTATTTT.